This T cell receptor beta chain appears in the sequencing data of a study of blood T cell repertoires in COVID-19. The germline gives CDR1 SGDLS, CDR2 YYNGEE. The CDR3 has 18 residues. V gave up 0 bases and J gave up 2 bases; unmatched junction bases: 11. The assay was immunoSEQ multiplex PCR, and TCRdb's table has in-frame clones only and misses some. Of fewer than 200,000 clones in the sample, around 78% were seen once. The sequence derives from a woman between 50 and 59 years old who had recovered from COVID-19. The genes are TRBV9 and TRBJ2-3, with 8 bases matching TRBD2. Sequencing was carried out using PBMCs or T cells enriched from blood (not recorded which). The CDR3 spells CASSVGPQRGTLTDTQYF. For the CDR3, the DNA is TGTGCCAGCAGCGTAGGTCCCCAGCGGGGGACGCTCACAGATACGCAGTATTTT.